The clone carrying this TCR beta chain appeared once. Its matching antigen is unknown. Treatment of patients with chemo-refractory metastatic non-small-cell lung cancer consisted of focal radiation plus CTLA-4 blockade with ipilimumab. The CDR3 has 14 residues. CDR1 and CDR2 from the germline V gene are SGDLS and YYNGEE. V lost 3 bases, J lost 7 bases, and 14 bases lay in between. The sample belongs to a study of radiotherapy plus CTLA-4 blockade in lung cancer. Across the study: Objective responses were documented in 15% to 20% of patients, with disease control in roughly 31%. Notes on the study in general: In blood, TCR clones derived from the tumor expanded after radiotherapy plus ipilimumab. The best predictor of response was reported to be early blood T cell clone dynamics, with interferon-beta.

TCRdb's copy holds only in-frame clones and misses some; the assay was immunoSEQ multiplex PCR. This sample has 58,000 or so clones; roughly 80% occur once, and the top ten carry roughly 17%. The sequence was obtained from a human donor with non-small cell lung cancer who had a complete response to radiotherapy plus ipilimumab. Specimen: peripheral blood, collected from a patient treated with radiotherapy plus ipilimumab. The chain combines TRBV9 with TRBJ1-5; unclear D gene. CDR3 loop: CASSDYGSGQPQHF. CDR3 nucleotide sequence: TGTGCCAGCAGCGACTACGGATCGGGGCAGCCCCAGCATTTT.